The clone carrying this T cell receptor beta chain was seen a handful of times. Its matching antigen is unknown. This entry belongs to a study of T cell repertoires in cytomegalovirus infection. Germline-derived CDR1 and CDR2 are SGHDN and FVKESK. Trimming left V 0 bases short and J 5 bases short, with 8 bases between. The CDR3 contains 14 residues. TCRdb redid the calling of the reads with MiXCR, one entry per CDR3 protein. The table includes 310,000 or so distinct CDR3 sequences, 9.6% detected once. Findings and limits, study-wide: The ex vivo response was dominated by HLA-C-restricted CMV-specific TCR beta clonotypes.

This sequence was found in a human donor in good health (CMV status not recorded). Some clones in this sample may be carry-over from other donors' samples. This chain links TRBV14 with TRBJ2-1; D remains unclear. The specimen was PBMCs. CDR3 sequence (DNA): TGTGCCAGCAGCCAAGATATGATGGACAATGAGCAGTTCTTC. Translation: CASSQDMMDNEQFF.